The sequence of this T cell receptor (beta chain) was determined in a study of blood T cell repertoires in COVID-19. The wider study: The United States, Italy and Spain provided the acute and convalescent COVID-19 samples.

Germline trimming cut 2 bases from V and 2 bases from J; bases unmatched to any gene: 1. The germline gives CDR1 SGHTA, CDR2 FQGTGA. This CDR3 region has 14 residues. Authors' data handling: Amplifying reference gene primers gave estimates of nucleated cell counts. Sequenced by immunoSEQ multiplex PCR; TCRdb stores in-frame clones only, minus some. V and J calls plus clone size are reproduced from that table; the DNA served to infer D and trimming. This sample yields approximately 530,000 clones, of which roughly 89% are seen a single time; less than 9% belongs to the top ten. The sample taken for sequencing was peripheral blood. The rearrangement uses TRBV7-3 and TRBJ2-7; 9 positions match TRBD1. The sequence derives from a woman aged 45-65 years with COVID-19, enrolled during active disease. As DNA, the CDR3 is TGTGCCAGCAGCTTAGGGACAGGGCCCTACGAGCAGTACTTC. Translation: CASSLGTGPYEQYF.